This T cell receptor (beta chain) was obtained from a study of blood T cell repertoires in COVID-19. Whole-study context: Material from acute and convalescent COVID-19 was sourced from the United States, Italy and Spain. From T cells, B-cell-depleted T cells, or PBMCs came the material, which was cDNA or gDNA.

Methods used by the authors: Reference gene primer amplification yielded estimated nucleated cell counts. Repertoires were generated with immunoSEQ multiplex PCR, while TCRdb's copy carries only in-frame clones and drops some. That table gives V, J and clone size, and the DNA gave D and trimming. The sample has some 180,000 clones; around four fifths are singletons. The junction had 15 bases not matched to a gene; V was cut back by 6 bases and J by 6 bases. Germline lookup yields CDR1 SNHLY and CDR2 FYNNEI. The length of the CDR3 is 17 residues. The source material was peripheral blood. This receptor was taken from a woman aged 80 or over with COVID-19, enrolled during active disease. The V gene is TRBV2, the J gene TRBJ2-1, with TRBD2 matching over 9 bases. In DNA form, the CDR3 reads TGTGCCAGCAGGTGGGGGGCGGGCCTAGCGGGATCCAATGAGCAGTTCTTC. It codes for CASRWGAGLAGSNEQFF.